This TCR beta chain originates from a study of blood T cell repertoires in COVID-19. Background on the study: PBMCs, B-cell-depleted T cells, or T cells provided the cDNA or gDNA that made up the material.

The V and J ends lost 0 bases and 6 bases, in that order; junction bases with no gene match: 4. Looked up from germline, CDR1 is LGHDT and CDR2 is YNNKEL (reference sequence). The CDR3 loop spans 14 amino acids. TCRdb's copy holds only in-frame clones and misses some; the assay was immunoSEQ multiplex PCR. This table has roughly 290,000 clones, 85% to 90% appearing once. Residents of 24 US areas, aged about 18 to 95 years, made up the participants. Specimen: PBMCs or T cells enriched from blood (not recorded which). This sequence originates from a young woman with acute COVID-19. The V gene is TRBV3-1 (or the pseudogene TRBV3-2), the J gene TRBJ1-1; 7 nucleotides agree with TRBD1. The CDR3 loop is CASSQEGGYSEAFF. CDR3 DNA: TGTGCCAGCAGCCAAGAAGGGGGCTACTCTGAAGCTTTCTTT.